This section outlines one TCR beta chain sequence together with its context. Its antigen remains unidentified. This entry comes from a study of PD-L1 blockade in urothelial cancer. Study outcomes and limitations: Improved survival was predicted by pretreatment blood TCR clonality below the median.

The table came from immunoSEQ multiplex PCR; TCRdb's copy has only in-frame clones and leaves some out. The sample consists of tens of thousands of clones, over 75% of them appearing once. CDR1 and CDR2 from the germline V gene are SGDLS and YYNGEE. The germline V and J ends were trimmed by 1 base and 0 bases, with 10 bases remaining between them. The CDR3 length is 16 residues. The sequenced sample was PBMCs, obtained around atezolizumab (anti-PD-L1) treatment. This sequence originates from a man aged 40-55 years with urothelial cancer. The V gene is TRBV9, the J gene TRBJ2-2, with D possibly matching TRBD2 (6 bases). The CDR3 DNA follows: TGTGCCAGCAGCGTATGGGGAGGACCGAACACCGGGGAGCTGTTTTTT. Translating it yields CASSVWGGPNTGELFF. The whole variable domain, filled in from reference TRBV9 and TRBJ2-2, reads DSGVTQTPKHLITATGQRVTLRCSPRSGDLSVYWYQQSLDQGLQFLIQYYNGEERAKGNILERFSAQQFPDLHSELNLSSLELGDSALYFCASSVWGGPNTGELFFGEGSRLTVL.